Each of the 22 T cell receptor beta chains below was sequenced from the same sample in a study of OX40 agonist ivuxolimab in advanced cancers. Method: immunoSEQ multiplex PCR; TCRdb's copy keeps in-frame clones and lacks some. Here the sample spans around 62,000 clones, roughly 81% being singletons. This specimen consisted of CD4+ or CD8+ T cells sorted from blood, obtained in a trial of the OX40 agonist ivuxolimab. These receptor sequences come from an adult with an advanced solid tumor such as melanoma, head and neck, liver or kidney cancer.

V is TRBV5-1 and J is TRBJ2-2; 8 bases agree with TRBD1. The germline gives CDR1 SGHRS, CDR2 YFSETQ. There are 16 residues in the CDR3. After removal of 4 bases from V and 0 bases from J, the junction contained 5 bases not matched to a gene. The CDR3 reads CASSATGAPNTGELFF. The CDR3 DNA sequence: TGCGCCAGCAGCGCGACAGGGGCCCCGAACACCGGGGAGCTGTTTTTT.

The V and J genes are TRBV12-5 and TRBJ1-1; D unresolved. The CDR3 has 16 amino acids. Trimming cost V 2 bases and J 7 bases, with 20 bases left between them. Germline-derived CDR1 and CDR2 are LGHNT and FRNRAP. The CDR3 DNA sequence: TGTGCTAGTGGTTTGAATGTGGGGATCGTATCGGGTGAAGCTTTCTTT. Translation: CASGLNVGIVSGEAFF.

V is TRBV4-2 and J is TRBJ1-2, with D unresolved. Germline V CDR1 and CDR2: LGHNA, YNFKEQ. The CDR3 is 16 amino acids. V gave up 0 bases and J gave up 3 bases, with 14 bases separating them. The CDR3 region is CASSQDSAGGYYGYTF. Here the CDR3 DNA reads TGTGCCAGCAGCCAAGATTCTGCTGGCGGGTACTATGGCTACACCTTC.

The CDR3 spells CASSYRRENGYTF. The CDR3 DNA sequence: TGTGCCAGCAGTTATAGACGGGAAAATGGCTACACCTTC. The rearrangement joins TRBV6-5 to TRBJ1-2; D is unclear. Deletions cut 3 bases from V and 6 bases from J, with 11 bases between. The CDR3 loop spans 13 amino acids. The germline gives CDR1 MNHEY, CDR2 SVGAGI.

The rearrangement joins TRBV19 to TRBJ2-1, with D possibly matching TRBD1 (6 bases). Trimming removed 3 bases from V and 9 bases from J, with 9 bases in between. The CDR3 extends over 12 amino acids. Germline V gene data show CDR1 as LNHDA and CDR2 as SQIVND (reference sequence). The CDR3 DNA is TGTGCCAGTAGTATCGTAGGGGGTGAGCAGTTCTTC. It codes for CASSIVGGEQFF.

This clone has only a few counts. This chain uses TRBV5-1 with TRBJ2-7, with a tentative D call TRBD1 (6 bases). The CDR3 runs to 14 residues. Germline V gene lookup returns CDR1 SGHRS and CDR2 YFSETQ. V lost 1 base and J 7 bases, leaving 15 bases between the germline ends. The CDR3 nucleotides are TGCGCCAGCAGCTTGTTGGACAGCTCGGGGGAGCAGTACTTC. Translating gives CASSLLDSSGEQYF. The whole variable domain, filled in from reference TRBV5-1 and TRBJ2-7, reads KAGVTQTPRYLIKTRGQQVTLSCSPISGHRSVSWYQQTPGQGLQFLFEYFSETQRNKGNFPGRFSGRQFSNSRSEMNVSTLELGDSALYLCASSLLDSSGEQYFGPGTRLTVT.

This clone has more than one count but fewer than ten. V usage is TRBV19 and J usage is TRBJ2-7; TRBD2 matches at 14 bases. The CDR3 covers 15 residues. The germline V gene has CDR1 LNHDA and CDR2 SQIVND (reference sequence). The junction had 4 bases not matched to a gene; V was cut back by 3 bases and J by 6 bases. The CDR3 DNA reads TGTGCCAGTAGTATGAGGACTAGCGGGAGGCTCGAGCAGTACTTC. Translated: CASSMRTSGRLEQYF. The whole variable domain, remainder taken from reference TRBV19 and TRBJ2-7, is DGGITQSPKYLFRKEGQNVTLSCEQNLNHDAMYWYRQDPGQGLRLIYYSQIVNDFQKGDIAEGYSVSREKKESFPLTVTSAQKNPTAFYLCASSMRTSGRLEQYFGPGTRLTVT.

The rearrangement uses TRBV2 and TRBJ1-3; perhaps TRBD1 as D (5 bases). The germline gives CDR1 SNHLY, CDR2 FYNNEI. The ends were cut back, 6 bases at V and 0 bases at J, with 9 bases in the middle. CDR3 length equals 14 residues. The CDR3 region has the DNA TGTGCCAGCAGGGGACCGAACTCTGGAAACACCATATATTTT. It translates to CASRGPNSGNTIYF.

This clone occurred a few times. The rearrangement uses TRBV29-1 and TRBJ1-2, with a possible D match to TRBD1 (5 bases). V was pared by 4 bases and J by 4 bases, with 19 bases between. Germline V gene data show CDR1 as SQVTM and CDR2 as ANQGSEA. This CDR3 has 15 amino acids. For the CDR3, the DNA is TGCAGCGTTGTGGTGGTATCTCGGGGGGGCTATGGCTACACCTTC. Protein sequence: CSVVVVSRGGYGYTF.

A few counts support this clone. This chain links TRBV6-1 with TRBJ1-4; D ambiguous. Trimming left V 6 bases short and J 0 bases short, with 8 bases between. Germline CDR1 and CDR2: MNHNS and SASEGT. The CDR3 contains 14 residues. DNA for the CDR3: TGTGCCAGCAGCCTAGGGCCAACTAATGAAAAACTGTTTTTT. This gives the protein CASSLGPTNEKLFF.

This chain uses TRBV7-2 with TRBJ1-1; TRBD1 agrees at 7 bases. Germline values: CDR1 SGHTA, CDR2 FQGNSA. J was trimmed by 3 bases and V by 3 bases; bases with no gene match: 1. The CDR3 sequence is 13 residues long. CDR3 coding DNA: TGTGCCAGCAGCTTCGGACAGGACACTGAAGCTTTCTTT. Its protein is CASSFGQDTEAFF.

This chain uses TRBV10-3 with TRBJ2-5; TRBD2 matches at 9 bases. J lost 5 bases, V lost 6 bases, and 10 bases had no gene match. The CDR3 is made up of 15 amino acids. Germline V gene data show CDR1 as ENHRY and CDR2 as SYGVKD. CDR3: CAIRAIAGASETQYF. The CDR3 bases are TGTGCCATCAGAGCCATAGCGGGAGCTAGCGAGACCCAGTACTTC.

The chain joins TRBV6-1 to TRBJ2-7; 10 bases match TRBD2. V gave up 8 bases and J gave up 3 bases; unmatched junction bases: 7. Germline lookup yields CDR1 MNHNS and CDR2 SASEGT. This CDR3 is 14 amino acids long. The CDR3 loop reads CASSRRTSGYEQYF. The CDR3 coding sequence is TGTGCCAGCTCCCGTCGGACTAGCGGCTACGAGCAGTACTTC.

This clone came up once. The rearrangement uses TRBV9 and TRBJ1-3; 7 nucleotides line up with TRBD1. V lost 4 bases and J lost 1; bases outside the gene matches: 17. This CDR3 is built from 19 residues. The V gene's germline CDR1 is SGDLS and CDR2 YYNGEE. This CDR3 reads CASSLRDSYRFLSGNTIYF. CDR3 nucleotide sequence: TGTGCCAGCAGCCTCCGGGACAGCTATCGTTTTTTGTCTGGAAACACCATATATTTT.

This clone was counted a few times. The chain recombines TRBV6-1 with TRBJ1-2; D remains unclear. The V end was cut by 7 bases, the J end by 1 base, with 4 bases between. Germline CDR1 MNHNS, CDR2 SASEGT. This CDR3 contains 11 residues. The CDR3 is CASIRNYGYTF. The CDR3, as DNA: TGTGCCAGCATCCGTAACTATGGCTACACCTTC.

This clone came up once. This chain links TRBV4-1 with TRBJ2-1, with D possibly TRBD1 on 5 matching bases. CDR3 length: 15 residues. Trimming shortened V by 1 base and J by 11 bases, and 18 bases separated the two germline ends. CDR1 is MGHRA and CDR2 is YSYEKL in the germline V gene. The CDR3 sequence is CASSQGGSTLSKQFF. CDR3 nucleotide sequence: TGCGCCAGCAGCCAAGGGGGCAGCACACTTAGTAAGCAGTTCTTC.

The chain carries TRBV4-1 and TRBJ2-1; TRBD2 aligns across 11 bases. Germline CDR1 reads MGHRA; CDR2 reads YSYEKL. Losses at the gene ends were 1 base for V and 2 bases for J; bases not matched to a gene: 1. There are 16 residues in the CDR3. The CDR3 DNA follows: TGCGCCAGCAGCCAAGTAGCGGGGGGGACCTACAATGAGCAGTTCTTC. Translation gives CASSQVAGGTYNEQFF.

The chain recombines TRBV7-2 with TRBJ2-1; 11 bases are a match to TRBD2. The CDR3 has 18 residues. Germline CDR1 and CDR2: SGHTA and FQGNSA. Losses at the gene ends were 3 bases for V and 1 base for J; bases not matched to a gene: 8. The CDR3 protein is CASSFFSGGAGSYNEQFF. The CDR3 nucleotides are TGTGCCAGCAGCTTCTTTAGCGGGGGGGCCGGTTCCTACAATGAGCAGTTCTTC.

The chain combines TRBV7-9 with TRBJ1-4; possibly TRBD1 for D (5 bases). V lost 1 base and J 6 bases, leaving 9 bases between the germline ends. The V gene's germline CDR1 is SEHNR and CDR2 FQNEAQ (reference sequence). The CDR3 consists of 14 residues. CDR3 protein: CASSLGGRYEKLFF. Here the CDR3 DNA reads TGTGCCAGCAGCTTAGGGGGACGGTATGAAAAACTGTTTTTT.

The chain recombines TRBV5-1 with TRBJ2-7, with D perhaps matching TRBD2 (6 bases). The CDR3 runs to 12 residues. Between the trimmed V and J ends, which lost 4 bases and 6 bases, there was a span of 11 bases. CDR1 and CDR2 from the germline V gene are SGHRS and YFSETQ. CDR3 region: CASSGGMGEQYF. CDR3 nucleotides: TGCGCCAGCAGCGGAGGGATGGGCGAGCAGTACTTC. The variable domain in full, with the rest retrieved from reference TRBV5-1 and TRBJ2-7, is KAGVTQTPRYLIKTRGQQVTLSCSPISGHRSVSWYQQTPGQGLQFLFEYFSETQRNKGNFPGRFSGRQFSNSRSEMNVSTLELGDSALYLCASSGGMGEQYFGPGTRLTVT.

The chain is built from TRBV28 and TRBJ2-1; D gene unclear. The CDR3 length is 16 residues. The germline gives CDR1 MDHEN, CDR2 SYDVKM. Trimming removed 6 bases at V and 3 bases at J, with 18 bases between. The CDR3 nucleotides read TGTGCCAGCAGCCGCGCAATTGCCGGAGACTACAATGAGCAGTTCTTC. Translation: CASSRAIAGDYNEQFF.

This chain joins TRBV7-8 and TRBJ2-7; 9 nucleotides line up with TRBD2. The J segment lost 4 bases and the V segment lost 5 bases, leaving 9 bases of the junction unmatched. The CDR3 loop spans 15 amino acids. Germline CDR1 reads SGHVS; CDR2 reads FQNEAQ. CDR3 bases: TGTGCCAGCAGCGGCGGGGGGGGATTTGGTTACGAGCAGTACTTC. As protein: CASSGGGGFGYEQYF. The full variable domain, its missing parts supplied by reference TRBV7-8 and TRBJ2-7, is GAGVSQSPRYKVAKRGQDVALRCDPISGHVSLFWYQQALGQGPEFLTYFQNEAQLDKSGLPSDRFFAERPEGSVSTLKIQRTQQEDSAVYLCASSGGGGFGYEQYFGPGTRLTVT.